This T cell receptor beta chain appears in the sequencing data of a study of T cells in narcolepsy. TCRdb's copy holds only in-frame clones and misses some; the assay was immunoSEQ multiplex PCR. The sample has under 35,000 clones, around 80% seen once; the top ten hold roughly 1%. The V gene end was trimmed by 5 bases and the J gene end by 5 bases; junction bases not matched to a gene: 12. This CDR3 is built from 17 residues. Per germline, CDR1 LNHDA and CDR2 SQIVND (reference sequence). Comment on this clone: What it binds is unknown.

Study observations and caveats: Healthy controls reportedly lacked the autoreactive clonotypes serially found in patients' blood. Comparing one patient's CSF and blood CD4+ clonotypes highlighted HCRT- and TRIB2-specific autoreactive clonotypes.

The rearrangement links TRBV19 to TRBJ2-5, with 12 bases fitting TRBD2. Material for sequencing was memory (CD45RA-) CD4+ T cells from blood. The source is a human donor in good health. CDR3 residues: CASSPTRLAGARETQYF. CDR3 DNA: TGTGCCAGTAGTCCCACACGACTAGCGGGGGCCCGGGAGACCCAGTACTTC.